This passage covers 18 T cell receptor beta chains from one sample sequenced in a study of Graves' ophthalmopathy and Graves' hyperthyroidism. Transcripts of RNA were the source for amplifying TCR beta CDR3 regions. First-round RT-PCR employed HTBI primers, with a second-round multiplex PCR after it. One entry per CDR3 protein results from TCRdb running MiXCR on the multiplex PCR reads. In the table there are roughly 480,000 distinct CDR3 sequences, around 15% of which are singletons. The sequencing input was blood. The origin of the receptors is a woman in her 30s with Graves' ophthalmopathy.

This clonotype was seen a handful of times. The rearrangement joins TRBV7-3 to TRBJ2-2, with D unclear. The CDR3 is 14 amino acids. V lost 1 base, J lost 1 base, and 4 bases lay in between. From germline, CDR1 is SGHTA and CDR2 FQGTGA. The chain's CDR3 is CASSLNRNTGELFF. The CDR3 DNA reads as TGTGCCAGCAGCTTAAACAGGAACACCGGGGAGCTGTTTTTT.

This clonotype was picked up a small number of times. The rearrangement uses TRBV27 and TRBJ1-1; perhaps TRBD1 as D (6 bases). Germline lookup yields CDR1 MNHEY and CDR2 SMNVEV (reference sequence). The CDR3 length is 14 residues. With 0 bases removed from V and 11 bases from J, the gap between germline ends came to 16 bases. The DNA of the CDR3 is TGTGCCAGCAGTTTATCGGAGGGGGTCTCCGATGCTTTCTTT. Amino acid sequence: CASSLSEGVSDAFF.

A few counts support this clonotype. The chain recombines TRBV10-3 with TRBJ1-2, with unresolved D. The V end lost 7 bases, the J end lost 4 bases, and 13 bases lay between the germline ends. Germline V lookup: CDR1 ENHRY, CDR2 SYGVKD. The CDR3 extends over 13 amino acids. The CDR3 DNA is TGTGCCATCACCCCTCGGGAGGGCTATGGCTACACCTTC. This gives the protein CAITPREGYGYTF.

This clonotype was counted at least ten times. The genes are TRBV7-3 and TRBJ1-1, with D possibly being TRBD1 (6 bases). From germline, CDR1 is SGHTA and CDR2 FQGTGA. CDR3 length equals 13 residues. The ends were cut back, 4 bases at V and 4 bases at J, with 10 bases in the middle. CDR3 in amino acids: CASSSSGVTEAFF. The CDR3 DNA reads as TGTGCCAGCAGCTCTTCAGGGGTCACTGAAGCTTTCTTT.

Of note for this clonotype: This sequence may be a read error, since a much larger clone differs from it by one base. J is TRBJ2-4 and V is TRBV5-1, with no clear D. CDR1 is SGHRS and CDR2 is YFSETQ in the germline V gene. The CDR3 length is 13 residues. The ends were cut back, 3 bases at V and 14 bases at J, with 18 bases in the middle. CDR3 coding DNA: TGCGCCAGCAGCTACGAAGCCACCTACGAGAAGTACTTC. Translating gives CASSYEATYEKYF. The full variable domain, completed using reference TRBV5-1 and TRBJ2-4, is KAGVTQTPRYLIKTRGQQVTLSCSPISGHRSVSWYQQTPGQGLQFLFEYFSETQRNKGNFPGRFSGRQFSNSRSEMNVSTLELGDSALYLCASSYEATYEKYFGAGTRLSVL.

Only one count was recorded for this clonotype. The J gene is TRBJ1-5, the V gene TRBV4-1, with D possibly TRBD1 on 5 matching bases. CDR3 size: 15 residues. CDR1 is MGHRA, CDR2 YSYEKL, per germline. V dropped 3 bases and J dropped 6 bases, with 15 bases sitting between them. CDR3 protein: CASSHRAGLLQPQHF. The CDR3 region has the DNA TGCGCCAGCAGCCATCGAGCAGGGTTGCTTCAGCCCCAGCATTTT.

This clonotype was counted many times. The V call is TRBV30, the J call TRBJ1-5; D ambiguous. CDR1 is GTSNPN and CDR2 is SVGIG in the germline V gene (reference sequence). The CDR3 totals 13 residues. Trimming removed 5 bases from V and 2 bases from J, with 10 bases in between. The DNA of the CDR3 is TGTGCCTGGGGCGTTAGGGGCAATCAGCCCCAGCATTTT. As protein: CAWGVRGNQPQHF.

On this clonotype itself: A much larger clone sits a single nucleotide away, making a read error possible. The rearrangement joins TRBV20-1 to TRBJ2-7; a weak D match, TRBD1 (6 bases). The V gene lost 0 bases and the J gene lost 4 bases, with 13 bases spanning the gap. The germline CDR1 and CDR2 sequences are DFQATT and SNEGSKA (reference sequence). The CDR3 length is 14 residues. CDR3 region: CSARDSGQGYEQYF. CDR3 nucleotide sequence: TGCAGTGCTAGAGACTCTGGGCAGGGGTACGAGCAGTACTTC.

This clonotype was seen many times. The V and J genes are TRBV27 and TRBJ1-1, with 9 positions matching TRBD1. Germline trimming cut 6 bases from V and 5 bases from J; bases unmatched to any gene: 7. CDR3 length: 14 residues. CDR1 is MNHEY, CDR2 SMNVEV, per germline (reference sequence). The CDR3 protein is CASRSGQGRTEAFF. As DNA, the CDR3 is TGTGCCAGCAGGTCTGGACAGGGGAGGACTGAAGCTTTCTTT.

This clonotype appeared many times. The chain recombines TRBV6-1 with TRBJ1-1; D call uncertain. Trimming stripped 1 base from V and 4 bases from J, with 16 bases between. Germline V gene lookup returns CDR1 MNHNS and CDR2 SASEGT. The CDR3 sequence is 16 residues long. CDR3 bases: TGTGCCAGCAGTGAAGGCGACACAAGTGGGTTCACTGAAGCTTTCTTT. Residues: CASSEGDTSGFTEAFF.

In its sample, this clonotype was seen many times. The chain joins TRBV2 to TRBJ2-2; D not certain. This CDR3 is 11 amino acids long. Per the germline V gene, CDR1 is SNHLY and CDR2 is FYNNEI. V was shortened by 5 bases and J by 7 bases, with 5 bases between the two germline ends. The CDR3: CASSPYGELFF. CDR3 sequence (DNA): TGTGCCAGCAGTCCCTACGGGGAGCTGTTTTTT.

This clonotype has ten or more counts. The chain is built from TRBV5-1 and TRBJ1-5; 7 bases line up with TRBD1. The V and J ends lost 2 bases and 0 bases, in that order; junction bases with no gene match: 2. The CDR3 totals 15 residues. Germline loops: CDR1 SGHRS, CDR2 YFSETQ. In nucleotides, the CDR3 is TGCGCCAGCAGCTTTACAGGGGATAGCAATCAGCCCCAGCATTTT. Protein sequence: CASSFTGDSNQPQHF.

This clonotype was detected ten times or more. The rearrangement joins TRBV20-1 to TRBJ1-2; TRBD1 matches at 8 bases. The CDR3 is 13 residues long. V shed 6 bases and J 3 bases; nucleotides not matched to a gene: 6. The germline gives CDR1 DFQATT, CDR2 SNEGSKA (reference sequence). CDR3 sequence reads: CSAVGGQDYGYTF. CDR3 nucleotides: TGCAGTGCGGTGGGGGGACAGGACTATGGCTACACCTTC.

The sample holds many counts of this clonotype. This chain uses TRBV20-1 with TRBJ1-1; 7 bases are a match to TRBD1. Germline V gene sequence: CDR1 DFQATT, CDR2 SNEGSKA (reference sequence). J gave up 6 bases and V 0 bases, and 7 bases lay outside the gene matches. The CDR3 sequence is 14 residues long. CDR3 residues: CSARETGALAEAFF. The CDR3 DNA sequence: TGCAGTGCTAGAGAAACAGGGGCACTCGCTGAAGCTTTCTTT.

This clonotype came up many times. The chain joins TRBV11-1 to TRBJ2-7, with 9 bases that match TRBD2. CDR1 SGHAT and CDR2 FQDESV come from the germline V gene (reference sequence). This CDR3 is 15 amino acids long. The V gene end was trimmed by 1 base and the J gene end by 8 bases; junction bases not matched to a gene: 9. The CDR3 protein is CASSLDGTSSWQQYF. CDR3 in DNA: TGTGCCAGCAGCTTAGATGGGACTAGCAGTTGGCAGCAGTACTTC.

The rearrangement links TRBV7-3 to TRBJ2-2, with D unresolved. V was clipped by 4 bases and J by 8 bases, with 14 bases between them. Germline values: CDR1 SGHTA, CDR2 FQGTGA. The CDR3 sequence is 14 residues long. CDR3 in DNA: TGTGCCAGCAGCTCCACCGCGGCCTTTGGGGAGCTGTTTTTT. This gives the protein CASSSTAAFGELFF.

This clonotype turned up a few times. At one boundary the junction diverges from the germline segment, which might be a read error. The chain employs TRBV30 and TRBJ2-4, with a possible D match to TRBD2 (5 bases). This CDR3 has 16 amino acids. Germline V gene sequence: CDR1 GTSNPN, CDR2 SVGIG (reference sequence). In nucleotides, the CDR3 is TGTGCCTGGAGTCCATCCCGGACTGTCTTGAAGAACATTAAGTACTTC. As protein: CAWSPSRTVLKNIKYF.

This clonotype has ten or more counts. This chain links TRBV9 with TRBJ1-6, with 10 nucleotides matching TRBD1. This CDR3 spans 14 amino acids. V trimming: 3 bases; J trimming: 14 bases; junction bases outside the gene matches: 8. From germline, CDR1 is SGDLS and CDR2 YYNGEE. The CDR3 nucleotides read TGTGCCAGCAGCGGAGGGGGGACAGGGGTTTCCCTCCACTTT. Translated, it gives CASSGGGTGVSLHF.